This paragraph reports one T cell receptor beta chain. The data were obtained in a study of blood T cell repertoires in COVID-19. Across the whole study: Sources were T cells, B-cell-depleted T cells, or PBMCs; the material itself was cDNA or gDNA.

Across 24 US areas, participants ranged in age from about 18 to 100 years. Profiling relied on immunoSEQ multiplex PCR, and the TCRdb table lists in-frame clones only, not all of them. The sample carries under 150,000 clones, roughly 79% recorded once. The CDR3 runs to 17 residues. Germline trimming cut 0 bases from V and 4 bases from J; bases unmatched to any gene: 10. Germline lookup yields CDR1 SGHRS and CDR2 YFSETQ. The clonotype was recovered from a woman aged 45-65 years who had recovered from COVID-19. V gene TRBV5-1 combines with J gene TRBJ2-1, with 7 bases that match TRBD2. The specimen was PBMCs or T cells enriched from blood (not recorded which). The CDR3 bases are TGCGCCAGCAGCTTGGCCTTGGTTGCTAGCGGATACAATGAGCAGTTCTTC. It encodes CASSLALVASGYNEQFF.